This TCR beta chain was captured in a study of radiation and T cells in renal cell carcinoma. Overall study findings and caveats: Top tumor clonotypes rose in blood 2 weeks post-radiation, then contracted.

As for time point: baseline pretreatment blood. Treatment denoted: 15 Gy SBRT to primary tumor, nephrectomy 4 weeks later. After SBRT, blood was collected at 2 and 4 weeks, plus baseline. With respect to this clone: The antigen remains undetermined.

Per germline, CDR1 SGHRS and CDR2 YFSETQ. The V and J ends lost 3 bases and 6 bases respectively, with 19 bases between them. This CDR3 spans 16 amino acids. Clones were sequenced by immunoSEQ multiplex PCR, and TCRdb holds only the in-frame ones, with some missing. The sample yields 140,000 to 150,000 clones, around 90% seen once. Here the sequenced sample was blood, taken from a patient whose treatment included radiotherapy and nephrectomy. This clonotype originated in a woman in her sixties or seventies with renal cell carcinoma. The rearrangement uses TRBV5-1 and TRBJ2-1; D may be TRBD2 (6 bases). DNA of the CDR3: TGCGCCAGCAGCTCCGCCGCAATGGGACTCAGCAATGAGCAGTTCTTC. Its translation: CASSSAAMGLSNEQFF.